This TCR beta chain stems from a study of vaccination effects on CD4 cells after COVID-19. With regard to this clone: Its antigen remains unidentified.

TCRdb's table, derived via immunoSEQ multiplex PCR, lists solely in-frame clones and lacks some. The sample has over 20,000 clones; roughly 70% are singletons. Germline CDR1 and CDR2: KGHDR and SFDVKD. The CDR3 spans 16 residues. Between the trimmed V and J ends, which lost 4 bases and 0 bases, there was a span of 13 bases. Whole-study results and caveats: Healthy vaccinees showed cross-reactivity with common cold coronaviruses in only 1 of 255 vaccine-induced clones.

In the ViraFEST assay, antigen-specific CD4+ clonotypes were identified by expansion after peptide-pool stimulation. It was after 10 days of culture that CD4+ T cells were isolated. Vaccinated recipients, who were negative for nucleocapsid antibodies, had no history of SARS-CoV-2 infection. Cultures used about 2 million PBMC per well, about 10 IU/ml IL-2 and 10 ug/ml peptides. On both days 3 and 7, half of the culture medium was replaced with IL-2 medium. The chain has TRBV24-1 and TRBJ2-3; no clear D. The receptor comes from a human donor who received a COVID-19 vaccine. Source: CD4+ T cells from PBMCs cultured with SARS-CoV-2 spike peptides, taken before COVID-19 vaccination. CDR3 nucleotide sequence: TGTGCCACCAGTGACCCTCGAATGGGGAGCACAGATACGCAGTATTTT. It codes for CATSDPRMGSTDTQYF.